The clone carrying this T cell receptor beta chain came up once. PCR employed 60 Vbeta and 13 Jbeta primers. Here immunoSEQ multiplex PCR was the method, and the copy in TCRdb shows in-frame clones only, minus some. The data hold 100,000 to 150,000 clones, with approximately 78% observed a single time. Germline V gene lookup returns CDR1 MGHRA and CDR2 YSYEKL. V was trimmed by 3 bases and J by 5 bases, leaving 13 bases between them. The CDR3 is 14 residues long. This specimen belongs to a study of cytomegalovirus exposure and HLA in healthy donors. The receptor was isolated from a woman aged 40 to 49 in good health and CMV-seropositive. The gene calls are TRBV4-1 and TRBJ2-5; D unclear. Sample: PBMCs. DNA for the CDR3: TGCGCCAGCAGCCAGGAGCCCCGTCGGGAGACCCAGTACTTC. As protein: CASSQEPRRETQYF.